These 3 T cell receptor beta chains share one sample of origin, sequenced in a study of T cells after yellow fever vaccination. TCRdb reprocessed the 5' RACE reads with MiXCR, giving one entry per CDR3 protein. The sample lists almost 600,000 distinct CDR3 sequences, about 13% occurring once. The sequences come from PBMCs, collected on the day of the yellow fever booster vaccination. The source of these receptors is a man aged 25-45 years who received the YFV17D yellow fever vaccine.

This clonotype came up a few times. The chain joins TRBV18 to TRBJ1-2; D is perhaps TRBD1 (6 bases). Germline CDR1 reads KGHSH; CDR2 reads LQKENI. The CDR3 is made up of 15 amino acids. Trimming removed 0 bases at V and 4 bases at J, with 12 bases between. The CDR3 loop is CASSPPGGGSYGYTF. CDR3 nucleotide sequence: TGTGCCAGCTCACCACCGGGCGGGGGCAGCTATGGCTACACCTTC. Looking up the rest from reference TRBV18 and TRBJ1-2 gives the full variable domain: NAGVMQNPRHLVRRRGQEARLRCSPMKGHSHVYWYRQLPEEGLKFMVYLQKENIIDESGMPKERFSAEFPKEGPSILRIQQVVRGDSAAYFCASSPPGGGSYGYTFGSGTRLTVV.

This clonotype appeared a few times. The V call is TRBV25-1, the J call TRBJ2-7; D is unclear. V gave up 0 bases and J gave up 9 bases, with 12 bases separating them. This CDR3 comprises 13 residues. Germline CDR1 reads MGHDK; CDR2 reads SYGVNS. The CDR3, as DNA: TGTGCCAGCAGTGAATATGGCGCCATCTGGCAGTACTTC. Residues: CASSEYGAIWQYF.

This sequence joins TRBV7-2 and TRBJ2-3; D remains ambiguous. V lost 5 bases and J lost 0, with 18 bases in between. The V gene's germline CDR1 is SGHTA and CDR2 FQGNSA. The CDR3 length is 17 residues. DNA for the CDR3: TGTGCCAGCAGCGGCTCACGCGGCGGATCTAGCACAGATACGCAGTATTTT. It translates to CASSGSRGGSSTDTQYF.